A single sample gave rise to the 21 T cell receptor beta chains below, sequenced in a study of blood T cell repertoires in COVID-19. Profiled with immunoSEQ multiplex PCR; TCRdb holds only in-frame clones, not every one. This table has under 55,000 clones, around 87% appearing once. Sequenced material: peripheral blood. Source of these receptors: a woman aged 80 or older with COVID-19, enrolled during active disease.

The chain couples TRBV28 to TRBJ2-7, with TRBD2 as a possible D gene (7 bases). CDR3 length: 12 amino acids. Germline loops: CDR1 MDHEN, CDR2 SYDVKM. Trimming removed 7 bases at V and 3 bases at J, with 10 bases between. The CDR3 coding sequence is TGTGCCAGCACCGGGGGGCACTACGAGCAGTACTTC. It yields the protein CASTGGHYEQYF.

CDR3 sequence: CASSYYRIGGYTF. The CDR3 DNA sequence: TGTGCCAGCAGTTATTACAGGATCGGGGGCTACACCTTC. The chain uses TRBV28 and TRBJ1-2, with D possibly matching TRBD1 (5 bases). V was cut by 4 bases and J by 8 bases, with 14 bases left in between. CDR1 is MDHEN and CDR2 is SYDVKM in the germline V gene. This CDR3 comprises 13 residues.

J is TRBJ2-3 and V is TRBV9; 10 bases line up with TRBD2. The V and J ends lost 0 bases and 5 bases, in that order; junction bases with no gene match: 6. The germline CDR1 and CDR2 sequences are SGDLS and YYNGEE. There are 16 residues in the CDR3. The CDR3 DNA reads TGTGCCAGCAGCGTAGTCTTAGCGGGGGGTATAGATACGCAGTATTTT. This translates into CASSVVLAGGIDTQYF.

The rearrangement uses TRBV29-1 and TRBJ2-5, with 11 bases aligning to TRBD2. Germline V lookup: CDR1 SQVTM, CDR2 ANQGSEA. The CDR3 sequence is 15 residues long. After removal of 2 bases from V and 5 bases from J, the junction contained 7 bases not matched to a gene. For the CDR3, the DNA is TGCAGCGTTGAACGGGCGACTAGCGGGACTGAGACCCAGTACTTC. It encodes CSVERATSGTETQYF. Using reference TRBV29-1 and TRBJ2-5 for the parts outside the CDR3, the full variable domain is SAVISQKPSRDICQRGTSLTIQCQVDSQVTMMFWYRQQPGQSLTLIATANQGSEATYESGFVIDKFPISRPNLTFSTLTVSNMSPEDSSIYLCSVERATSGTETQYFGPGTRLLVL.

This clone showed up just a few times. The chain combines TRBV30 with TRBJ1-5; D remains unclear. The germline V gene has CDR1 GTSNPN and CDR2 SVGIG (reference sequence). The CDR3 length is 15 residues. Trimming took off 4 bases at V and 0 bases at J, with 13 bases between the two ends. CDR3 DNA sequence: TGTGCCTGGAAATTCGCAGGATCTAGCAATCAGCCCCAGCATTTT. Its translation is CAWKFAGSSNQPQHF.

V is TRBV5-1 and J is TRBJ1-2; a possible D gene is TRBD1 (5 bases). The germline V and J ends were trimmed by 4 bases and 5 bases, with 12 bases remaining between them. The CDR3 runs 13 residues. From germline, CDR1 is SGHRS and CDR2 YFSETQ. DNA for the CDR3: TGCGCCAGCAGCCCAACAGGTCTTTATGGCTACACCTTC. Translated: CASSPTGLYGYTF.

This clone was observed a few times. The chain carries TRBV15 and TRBJ2-7; tentative D call: TRBD2 (6 bases). The CDR3 covers 17 residues. Trimming pared 0 bases from V and 2 bases from J, leaving 17 bases between. Germline loops: CDR1 LNHNV, CDR2 YYDKDF (reference sequence). DNA for the CDR3: TGTGCCACCAGCAGAGAGGTGGGCGGGACGGTGACCTACGAGCAGTACTTC. It translates to CATSREVGGTVTYEQYF.

V usage is TRBV7-9 and J usage is TRBJ2-5; D is unresolved. The CDR3 loop spans 14 amino acids. Trimming took 0 bases from V and 2 from J, leaving 7 bases between them. The germline V gene has CDR1 SEHNR and CDR2 FQNEAQ (reference sequence). CDR3 protein: CASSLAWQQETQYF. CDR3 coding DNA: TGTGCCAGCAGCTTAGCGTGGCAGCAAGAGACCCAGTACTTC. The full variable domain, rest sourced from reference TRBV7-9 and TRBJ2-5, is DTGVSQNPRHKITKRGQNVTFRCDPISEHNRLYWYRQTLGQGPEFLTYFQNEAQLEKSRLLSDRFSAERPKGSFSTLEIQRTEQGDSAMYLCASSLAWQQETQYFGPGTRLLVL.

V gene TRBV28 combines with J gene TRBJ1-2; 9 bases are a match to TRBD1. This CDR3 spans 15 amino acids. Germline V lookup: CDR1 MDHEN, CDR2 SYDVKM. With 3 bases clipped from V and 2 bases from J, the junction kept 4 bases outside the gene matches. The CDR3 reads CASSLRGTGNYGYTF. In nucleotides, the CDR3 is TGTGCCAGCAGTTTGCGCGGGACAGGGAACTATGGCTACACCTTC.

V and J are TRBV9 and TRBJ1-4; 10 bases fit TRBD1. V was pared by 0 bases and J by 0 bases, with 2 bases of the junction left unmatched. Germline V gene sequence: CDR1 SGDLS, CDR2 YYNGEE. The length of the CDR3 is 17 residues. This CDR3 reads CASSVGDRGATNEKLFF. The CDR3, as DNA: TGTGCCAGCAGCGTAGGGGACAGGGGAGCAACTAATGAAAAACTGTTTTTT.

V gene TRBV4-2 combines with J gene TRBJ2-3; possible D gene TRBD1, 5 bases. V gave up 0 bases and J gave up 2 bases, with 12 bases separating them. Looked up from germline, CDR1 is LGHNA and CDR2 is YNFKEQ. The CDR3 spans 16 residues. The CDR3 spells CASSQESWGTTDTQYF. The CDR3 nucleotides are TGTGCCAGCAGCCAAGAGAGTTGGGGCACCACAGATACGCAGTATTTT.

V usage is TRBV5-1 and J usage is TRBJ2-7, with 13 positions matching TRBD2. Losses at the gene ends were 2 bases for V and 6 bases for J; bases not matched to a gene: 5. This CDR3 has 15 residues. From germline, CDR1 is SGHRS and CDR2 YFSETQ. CDR3 loop: CASSFSGTSGAEQYF. The CDR3 nucleotides are TGCGCCAGCAGCTTCTCCGGGACTAGCGGGGCCGAGCAGTACTTC.

This clone was found a few times. The chain is built from TRBV5-1 and TRBJ1-6, with D possibly matching TRBD1 (5 bases). CDR3 length: 16 amino acids. Looked up from germline, CDR1 is SGHRS and CDR2 is YFSETQ. Trimming shortened V by 0 bases and J by 9 bases, and 16 bases separated the two germline ends. In nucleotides, the CDR3 is TGCGCCAGCAGCTTGGGGGGCCCTTCAAGTGGTTCACCCCTCCACTTT. Translated: CASSLGGPSSGSPLHF.

This chain links TRBV6-6 with TRBJ1-1; D perhaps matches TRBD1 (6 bases). Trimming took off 2 bases at V and 1 base at J, with 11 bases between the two ends. CDR1 MNHNY and CDR2 SVGAGI come from the germline V gene (reference sequence). The CDR3 extends over 15 amino acids. CDR3 sequence: CASSYSGGPNTEAFF. CDR3 nucleotide sequence: TGTGCCAGCAGTTACAGCGGGGGCCCGAACACTGAAGCTTTCTTT.

The chain carries TRBV5-6 and TRBJ1-2, with a tentative D call TRBD1 (5 bases). CDR3 length equals 13 residues. Deletions cut 6 bases from V and 7 bases from J, with 16 bases between. Germline CDR1 reads SGHDT; CDR2 reads YYEEEE. Written as DNA, the CDR3 is TGTGCCAGCACCCTCGGGGGGTTTCGTGGCTACACCTTC. Translated: CASTLGGFRGYTF.

Only a few counts were recorded for this clone. The chain employs TRBV7-9 and TRBJ2-7; 10 positions match TRBD2. The CDR3 covers 16 residues. Germline loops: CDR1 SEHNR, CDR2 FQNEAQ (reference sequence). V lost 1 base, J lost 2 bases, and 5 bases stayed unmatched. CDR3 loop: CASSLGASGSPYEQYF. The CDR3 DNA is TGTGCCAGCAGCTTAGGCGCTAGCGGGAGCCCCTACGAGCAGTACTTC.

The V gene is TRBV10-3, the J gene TRBJ2-3, with a possible D match to TRBD2 (6 bases). Trimming took 10 bases from V and 0 from J, leaving 17 bases between them. CDR1 is ENHRY, CDR2 SYGVKD, per germline. This CDR3 is built from 15 residues. This CDR3 reads CATGGLQSSTDTQYF. DNA for the CDR3: TGTGCCACTGGGGGACTCCAAAGTAGCACAGATACGCAGTATTTT.

This clone appeared once. The chain carries TRBV27 and TRBJ2-7; TRBD2 aligns across 10 bases. CDR1 MNHEY and CDR2 SMNVEV come from the germline V gene (reference sequence). The CDR3 extends over 16 amino acids. J gave up 2 bases and V 3 bases, and 7 bases lay outside the gene matches. CDR3 in DNA: TGTGCCAGCAGTTTGACCTCTAGCGGGGGCCCCTACGAGCAGTACTTC. This gives the protein CASSLTSSGGPYEQYF.

The chain combines TRBV5-1 with TRBJ2-7; the match to TRBD1 covers 10 bases. The CDR3 loop spans 16 amino acids. The ends lost 4 bases at V and 2 bases at J; junction bases unmatched: 9. CDR1 and CDR2 from the germline V gene are SGHRS and YFSETQ. The CDR3 spells CASSPRGQGGAYEQYF. Written as DNA, the CDR3 is TGCGCCAGCAGCCCCCGAGGACAGGGGGGAGCCTACGAGCAGTACTTC.

J is TRBJ2-4 and V is TRBV3-1 (or the pseudogene TRBV3-2), with TRBD1 matching over 8 bases. The CDR3 contains 15 residues. The V gene's germline CDR1 is LGHDT and CDR2 YNNKEL (reference sequence). Germline trimming cut 4 bases from V and 3 bases from J; bases unmatched to any gene: 5. CDR3 in amino acids: CASSPTDRDKNIQYF. The DNA for the CDR3 is TGTGCCAGCAGCCCCACGGACAGGGACAAAAACATTCAGTACTTC.

J is TRBJ1-3 and V is TRBV6-5, with D perhaps matching TRBD1 (5 bases). V was trimmed by 6 bases and J by 1 base, leaving 13 bases between them. The CDR3 sequence is 15 residues long. Germline assignment: CDR1 MNHEY and CDR2 SVGAGI. CDR3 sequence (DNA): TGTGCCAGCAGCCAGCAGGGTTTGTCTGGAAACACCATATATTTT. Residues: CASSQQGLSGNTIYF.